This TCR beta chain was found in a study of blood T cell repertoires in COVID-19. About the study: The United States, Italy and Spain were the sources of the acute and convalescent COVID-19 samples. T cells, B-cell-depleted T cells, or PBMCs supplied cDNA or gDNA.

Enrolled through a virtual design, the participants were between roughly 18 and 90 years of age and came from about two dozen US areas. Clones were read by immunoSEQ multiplex PCR, and TCRdb kept only the in-frame ones, dropping some. In the table there are some 330,000 clones, around 83% of which are singletons. This clone has more than one count but fewer than ten. J lost 4 bases, V lost 5 bases, and 9 bases had no gene match. This CDR3 has 15 residues. CDR1 is MNHEY and CDR2 is SVGAGI in the germline V gene. This sequence originates from a woman between 50 and 59 years old who had recovered from COVID-19. This chain joins TRBV6-5 and TRBJ1-1; 8 bases align to TRBD1. Sample: PBMCs or T cells enriched from blood (not recorded which). The CDR3 loop is CASSQAGQGGTEAFF. DNA of the CDR3: TGTGCCAGCAGTCAGGCCGGACAGGGCGGCACTGAAGCTTTCTTT.